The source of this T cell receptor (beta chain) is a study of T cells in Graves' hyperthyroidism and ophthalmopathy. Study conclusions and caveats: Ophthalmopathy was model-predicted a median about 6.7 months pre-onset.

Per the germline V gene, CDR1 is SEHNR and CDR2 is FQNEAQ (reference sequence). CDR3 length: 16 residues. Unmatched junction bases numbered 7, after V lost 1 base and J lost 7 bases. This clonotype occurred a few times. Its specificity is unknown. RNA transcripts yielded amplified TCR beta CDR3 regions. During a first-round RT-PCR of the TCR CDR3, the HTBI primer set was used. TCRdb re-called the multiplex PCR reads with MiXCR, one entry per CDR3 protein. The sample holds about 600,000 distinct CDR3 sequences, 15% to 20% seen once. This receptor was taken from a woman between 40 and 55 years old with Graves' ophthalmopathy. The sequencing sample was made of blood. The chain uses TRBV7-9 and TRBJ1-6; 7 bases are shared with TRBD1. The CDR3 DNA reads TGTGCCAGCAGCTTAGAGGGGGCGACCGAGAATTCACCCCTCCACTTT. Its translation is CASSLEGATENSPLHF.